The source of this T cell receptor beta chain is a study of blood T cells in healthy people across ages. Sample-barcoded 5' priming and a J-beta primer mix drove a second PCR of 7 to 11 cycles. TCRdb recomputed calls from the 5' RACE reads with MiXCR, one row per CDR3 protein. This table has 1.5 million to 2 million distinct CDR3 sequences, roughly 52% appearing once. Germline-derived CDR1 and CDR2 are MNHEY and SMNVEV (reference sequence). The CDR3 totals 15 residues. With 10 bases removed from V and 5 bases from J, the gap between germline ends came to 23 bases. This clonotype was observed a few times. Its antigen is as yet unknown. Whole-study results and caveats: With age, beta diversity per million T cells declined roughly linearly, significantly by 40.

The sequence was obtained from a woman in her forties in good health. V and J are TRBV27 and TRBJ2-5; the D gene could be TRBD1 or TRBD2 (6 bases each). What was sequenced was blood. CDR3 sequence: CATRESDRRRETQYF. In DNA, the CDR3 is TGTGCCACACGGGAGTCAGACAGGCGTCGGGAGACCCAGTACTTC.